This is a list of T cell receptor beta chains from one sample in a study of tissue T cells after allogeneic stem cell transplantation. Measured with immunoSEQ multiplex PCR; TCRdb has only the in-frame clones, and not every one. The sample records approximately 8,800 clones, 45% to 70% being singletons. The source material was tissue from the jejunum, sampled at autopsy. The receptors derive from a female donor of 60 years or more with lung cancer. Both conserved end residues are part of each CDR3. A D gene is named only where the DNA matches it firmly. Clone sizes are given selectively: once, few, many, or a class where the clone is expanded.

CDR3nt: TGTGCCAGCAGCCGGACTAGCGGGAGTCAAGATACGCAGTATTTT
CDR3aa: CASSRTSGSQDTQYF
v_gene: TRBV7-9
d_gene: TRBD2
len: 15
abundance: .
j_gene: TRBJ2-3

CDR3nt: TGTGCCAGCAGAGGAGATGGGTATTACTCACCCCTCCACTTT
CDR3aa: CASRGDGYYSPLHF
v_gene: TRBV2
d_gene: .
len: 14
abundance: .
j_gene: TRBJ1-6

CDR3nt: TGTGCCACCAGTGACCCCGGGAAGTACAATGAGCAGTTCTTC
CDR3aa: CATSDPGKYNEQFF
v_gene: TRBV24-1
d_gene: .
len: 14
abundance: .
j_gene: TRBJ2-1

CDR3nt: TGTGCCAGCAGCTTAGGGGCAGGGACAGCTTCACCCCTCCACTTT
CDR3aa: CASSLGAGTASPLHF
v_gene: TRBV7-6
d_gene: TRBD1
len: 15
abundance: .
j_gene: TRBJ1-6

CDR3nt: TGCGCCAGCAGCCAAGATTGGTGGCCCCTCCACTTT
CDR3aa: CASSQDWWPLHF
v_gene: TRBV5-1
d_gene: .
len: 12
abundance: medium-sized
j_gene: TRBJ1-6

CDR3nt: TGTGCCAGCAGTGAAGCGCGGAAGGGGGCGGTCTTCTACAATGAGCAGTTCTTC
CDR3aa: CASSEARKGAVFYNEQFF
v_gene: TRBV2
d_gene: TRBD1
len: 18
abundance: .
j_gene: TRBJ2-1

CDR3nt: TGTGCCACCAGTGATGCGTCGGGGGGGGCGTACAATGAGCAGTTCTTC
CDR3aa: CATSDASGGAYNEQFF
v_gene: TRBV24-1
d_gene: TRBD2
len: 16
abundance: medium-sized
j_gene: TRBJ2-1

CDR3nt: TGCGCCAGCTTGAACAGGGGTGGATCCTACAATGAGCAGTTCTTC
CDR3aa: CASLNRGGSYNEQFF
v_gene: TRBV5-1
d_gene: TRBD1
len: 15
abundance: once
j_gene: TRBJ2-1

CDR3nt: TGCAGCGCTACGGGAAGCACAGATACGCAGTATTTT
CDR3aa: CSATGSTDTQYF
v_gene: TRBV29-1
d_gene: .
len: 12
abundance: .
j_gene: TRBJ2-3

CDR3nt: TGTGCCAGCAGCGGTTCGGGAGGGCCGTACGAGCAGTACTTC
CDR3aa: CASSGSGGPYEQYF
v_gene: TRBV21-1
d_gene: .
len: 14
abundance: .
j_gene: TRBJ2-7

CDR3nt: TGTGCCAGCAGGGAAGTCGACAGGGCCAATCAGCCCCAGCATTTT
CDR3aa: CASREVDRANQPQHF
v_gene: TRBV6-6
d_gene: TRBD1
len: 15
abundance: .
j_gene: TRBJ1-5

CDR3nt: TGCGCCAGCAGCGGCCGAGCGCGGTTAGGGGAAAAACTGTTTTTT
CDR3aa: CASSGRARLGEKLFF
v_gene: TRBV5-1
d_gene: .
len: 15
abundance: few
j_gene: TRBJ1-4

CDR3nt: TGTGCCACCAGTGACCCAGGGACTAGCGGTTACAATGAGCAGTTCTTC
CDR3aa: CATSDPGTSGYNEQFF
v_gene: TRBV24-1
d_gene: TRBD2
len: 16
abundance: few
j_gene: TRBJ2-1

CDR3nt: TGCGCCAGCAGCTTTACCGTCAACTATGGCTACACCTTC
CDR3aa: CASSFTVNYGYTF
v_gene: TRBV5-1
d_gene: .
len: 13
abundance: .
j_gene: TRBJ1-2